These 16 T cell receptor beta chains share one sample of origin, sequenced in a study of brain metastases from non-small cell lung cancer. The table came from immunoSEQ multiplex PCR; TCRdb's copy has only in-frame clones and leaves some out. This table has some 4,300 clones, 65% to 90% appearing once. The sequenced material came from primary lung tumor tissue. The receptor source for this set is a donor over 35 with non-small cell lung cancer.

As regards this clone: Its ends do not fully match the called genes, so a read error is possible. The CDR3, as DNA: TGTGCCAGCAGTTCCGGGACAGGGCCGTGGGGGGAGACCCAATACTTC. This sequence encodes CASSSGTGPWGETQYF. The gene calls are TRBV28 and TRBJ2-5, with TRBD1 matching over 9 bases. The CDR3 length is 16 residues. CDR1 and CDR2 from the germline V gene are MDHEN and SYDVKM.

This clone showed up just a few times. Mismatch with germline at one junction end may stem from a read error. This sequence joins TRBV7-2 and TRBJ2-7; 10 bases agree with TRBD2. Per germline, CDR1 SGHTA and CDR2 FQGNSA. The CDR3 covers 13 residues. CDR3: CANSLAGGYEQYF. The DNA for the CDR3 is TGTGCCAACAGCTTAGCGGGAGGTTACGAGCAGTACTTC.

The chain links TRBV7-9 to TRBJ1-1; possibly TRBD1 for D (5 bases). V was pared by 0 bases and J by 1 base, with 9 bases between. Germline V gives CDR1 SEHNR, CDR2 FQNEAQ (reference sequence). This CDR3 region has 15 residues. This CDR3 is CASSLAQGGNTEAFF. CDR3 in DNA: TGTGCCAGCAGCTTAGCGCAGGGTGGGAACACTGAAGCTTTCTTT.

This chain uses TRBV5-1 with TRBJ1-1; D ambiguous. Deletions cut 0 bases from V and 0 bases from J, with 6 bases between. Germline CDR1 reads SGHRS; CDR2 reads YFSETQ. The CDR3 is 14 residues long. This CDR3 is CASSLDGMNTEAFF. The CDR3, as DNA: TGCGCCAGCAGCTTGGACGGCATGAACACTGAAGCTTTCTTT. The variable domain in full, with the rest retrieved from reference TRBV5-1 and TRBJ1-1, is KAGVTQTPRYLIKTRGQQVTLSCSPISGHRSVSWYQQTPGQGLQFLFEYFSETQRNKGNFPGRFSGRQFSNSRSEMNVSTLELGDSALYLCASSLDGMNTEAFFGQGTRLTVV.

The V gene is TRBV5-6, the J gene TRBJ2-7, with a tentative D call TRBD2 (5 bases). This CDR3 is 11 amino acids long. Germline assignment: CDR1 SGHDT and CDR2 YYEEEE. Trimming left V 2 bases short and J 6 bases short, with 6 bases between. CDR3 DNA sequence: TGTGCCAGCAGCTTTCGGGGCGAGCAGTACTTC. The encoded protein is CASSFRGEQYF.

The rearrangement joins TRBV6-2 or TRBV6-3 to TRBJ2-3; D gene uncertain. Germline V lookup: CDR1 MNHEY, CDR2 SVGEGT. The CDR3 runs to 17 residues. The V end was cut by 2 bases, the J end by 2 bases, with 17 bases between. CDR3 coding DNA: TGTGCCAGCAGTTACCGTGTACTGGGTGGCTACACAGATACGCAGTATTTT. The encoded protein is CASSYRVLGGYTDTQYF.

V and J are TRBV24-1 and TRBJ2-1, with D tentatively TRBD2 (5 bases). The CDR3 loop spans 12 amino acids. CDR1 and CDR2 (germline): KGHDR, SFDVKD. V was shortened by 3 bases and J by 8 bases, with 7 bases between the two germline ends. The CDR3 loop is CATSDSGYEQFF. CDR3 coding DNA: TGTGCCACCAGTGATAGCGGCTATGAGCAGTTCTTC.

V is TRBV28 and J is TRBJ1-3; 9 bases fit TRBD1. The V and J ends lost 5 bases and 8 bases, in that order; junction bases with no gene match: 4. This CDR3 contains 13 residues. Germline V lookup: CDR1 MDHEN, CDR2 SYDVKM. The CDR3 protein is CASSTGTGYTIYF. The CDR3 nucleotides read TGTGCCAGCAGTACCGGGACAGGGTACACCATATATTTT. Complete variable domain (other parts from reference TRBV28 and TRBJ1-3): DVKVTQSSRYLVKRTGEKVFLECVQDMDHENMFWYRQDPGLGLRLIYFSYDVKMKEKGDIPEGYSVSREKKERFSLILESASTNQTSMYLCASSTGTGYTIYFGEGSWLTVV.

The chain is built from TRBV4-1 and TRBJ2-7; TRBD2 agrees at 8 bases. Germline V CDR1 and CDR2: MGHRA, YSYEKL. The CDR3 is 15 amino acids. V shed 1 base and J 3 bases; nucleotides not matched to a gene: 5. The CDR3 loop reads CASSQAEGLVYEQYF. The CDR3, as DNA: TGCGCCAGCAGCCAAGCGGAGGGACTAGTCTACGAGCAGTACTTC.

The chain uses TRBV5-1 and TRBJ2-3; 10 nucleotides match TRBD2. The V segment lost 4 bases and the J segment 4 bases; nucleotides outside the gene matches: 9. CDR3 length equals 16 residues. Germline lookup yields CDR1 SGHRS and CDR2 YFSETQ. CDR3 nucleotide sequence: TGCGCCAGCAGCGGTGGGACTAGCGAGAAAGCAGATACGCAGTATTTT. Amino acid sequence: CASSGGTSEKADTQYF.

The genes are TRBV19 and TRBJ2-7; weak D call: TRBD1 (6 bases). In germline, CDR1 is LNHDA, CDR2 SQIVND (reference sequence). The length of the CDR3 is 15 residues. With 5 bases removed from V and 2 bases from J, the gap between germline ends came to 16 bases. For the CDR3, the DNA is TGTGCCAGTAGTCCCCACTCAGGACAGACCTACGAGCAGTACTTC. Its protein product is CASSPHSGQTYEQYF.

The V gene is TRBV19, the J gene TRBJ2-7; weak D call: TRBD2 (5 bases). CDR1 is LNHDA and CDR2 is SQIVND in the germline V gene (reference sequence). The CDR3 sequence is 15 residues long. Trimming took off 6 bases at V and 3 bases at J, with 18 bases between the two ends. CDR3: CASSLSGREVYEQYF. In nucleotides, the CDR3 is TGTGCCAGTAGCCTATCGGGTCGGGAAGTCTACGAGCAGTACTTC.

This chain links TRBV28 with TRBJ2-7; maybe TRBD1 (5 bases). The CDR3 extends over 14 amino acids. From germline, CDR1 is MDHEN and CDR2 SYDVKM. Trimming pared 8 bases from V and 3 bases from J, leaving 17 bases between. The DNA of the CDR3 is TGTGCCAGCTGCCCATTCTCGACAGACTACGAGCAGTACTTC. Its translation is CASCPFSTDYEQYF.

V and J are TRBV7-9 and TRBJ2-6; perhaps TRBD2 as D (7 bases). CDR1 and CDR2 from the germline V gene are SEHNR and FQNEAQ (reference sequence). Trimming cost V 5 bases and J 0 bases, with 17 bases left between them. The CDR3 is 18 amino acids. CDR3 in amino acids: CASSAGDGGLSGANVLTF. CDR3 DNA sequence: TGTGCCAGCAGCGCCGGTGACGGGGGGCTCTCTGGGGCCAACGTCCTGACTTTC.

The chain recombines TRBV28 with TRBJ2-1; TRBD2 matches at 14 bases. Germline V CDR1 and CDR2: MDHEN, SYDVKM. V trimming: 6 bases; J trimming: 12 bases; junction bases outside the gene matches: 7. The CDR3 covers 14 residues. The CDR3 DNA reads as TGTGCCAGCAGAACCGGGACTAGCGGGAGTGGGCAGTTCTTC. Residues: CASRTGTSGSGQFF.

As for this clone: The junction differs from germline at one of its ends, possibly a read error. This chain links TRBV18 with TRBJ2-1, with D possibly matching TRBD2 (6 bases). The CDR3 loop spans 14 amino acids. The germline V gene encodes CDR1 KGHSH and CDR2 LQKENI. The CDR3 spells CASSRSGSYNEQFF. For the CDR3, the DNA is TGTGCCAGCTCAAGAAGCGGGTCTTACAATGAACAGTTCTTC.